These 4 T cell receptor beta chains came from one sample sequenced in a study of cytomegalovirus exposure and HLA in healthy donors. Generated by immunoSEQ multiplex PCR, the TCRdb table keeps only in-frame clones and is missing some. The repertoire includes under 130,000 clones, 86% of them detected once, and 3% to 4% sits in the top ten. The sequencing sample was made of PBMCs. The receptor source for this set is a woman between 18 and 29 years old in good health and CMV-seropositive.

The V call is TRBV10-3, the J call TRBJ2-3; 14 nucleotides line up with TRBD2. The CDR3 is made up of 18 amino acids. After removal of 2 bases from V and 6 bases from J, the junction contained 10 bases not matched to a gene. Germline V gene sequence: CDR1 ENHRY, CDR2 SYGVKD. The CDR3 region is CAISEKSTSGGAGDTQYF. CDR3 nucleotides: TGTGCCATCAGTGAGAAGTCGACTAGCGGGGGGGCCGGGGATACGCAGTATTTT.

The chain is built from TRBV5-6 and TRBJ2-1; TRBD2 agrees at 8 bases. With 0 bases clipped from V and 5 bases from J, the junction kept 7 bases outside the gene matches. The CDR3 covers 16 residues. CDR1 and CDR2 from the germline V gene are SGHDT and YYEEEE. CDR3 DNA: TGTGCCAGCAGCTTGGGATTTGGCGGGGGGCACAATGAGCAGTTCTTC. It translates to CASSLGFGGGHNEQFF.

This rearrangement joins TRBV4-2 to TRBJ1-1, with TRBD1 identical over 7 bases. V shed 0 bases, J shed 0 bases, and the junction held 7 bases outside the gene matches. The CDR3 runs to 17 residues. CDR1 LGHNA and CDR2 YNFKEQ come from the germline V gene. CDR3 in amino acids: CASSQDWDSEMNTEAFF. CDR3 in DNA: TGTGCCAGCAGCCAAGATTGGGACAGCGAAATGAACACTGAAGCTTTCTTT.

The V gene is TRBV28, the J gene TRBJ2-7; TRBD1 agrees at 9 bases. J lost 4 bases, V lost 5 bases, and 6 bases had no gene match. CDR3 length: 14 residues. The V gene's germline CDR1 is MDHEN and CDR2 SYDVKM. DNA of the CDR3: TGTGCCAGCAGTCCAGGGACAGGGAATTACGAGCAGTACTTC. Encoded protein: CASSPGTGNYEQYF.